Listed below are T cell receptor beta chains from one sample, sequenced in a study of early T cells in non-severe SARS-CoV-2 infection. TCRdb recomputed calls from the 5' RACE reads with MiXCR, one row per CDR3 protein. The data contain about 46,000 distinct CDR3 sequences, about 5.3% of them singletons. This specimen was whole blood, taken at baseline. The receptors were gathered from an adult who was a healthcare worker with PCR-confirmed SARS-CoV-2 infection or an uninfected control (not recorded which). Both conserved end residues are part of each CDR3. A D gene is named only where the DNA matches it firmly. Clone size is given for some rows only: seen once, a few or many times, or a class if the clone is expanded.

V gene: TRBV6-5; D gene: .; clone size: .; J gene: TRBJ1-3; CDR3 DNA: TGTGCCAGCGCTAGAGAACCCTACTCTGGAAACACCATATATTTT; CDR3 protein: CASAREPYSGNTIYF
V gene: TRBV3-1; D gene: TRBD2; clone size: many; J gene: TRBJ2-1; CDR3 DNA: TGTGCCAGCAGCCCAGGACTAGGGGTGTACAATGAGCAGTTCTTC; CDR3 protein: CASSPGLGVYNEQFF
V gene: TRBV12-3/TRBV12-4; D gene: .; clone size: many; J gene: TRBJ2-6; CDR3 DNA: TGTGCCAGCAGCCTTCAGCCTCCGGGGGCCAACGTCCTGACTTTC; CDR3 protein: CASSLQPPGANVLTF
V gene: TRBV7-8; D gene: TRBD1; clone size: few; J gene: TRBJ1-1; CDR3 DNA: TGTGCCAGCAGCTTAGCGGCAGGGGGGAACACTGAAGCTTTCTTT; CDR3 protein: CASSLAAGGNTEAFF
V gene: TRBV6-5; D gene: TRBD1; clone size: few; J gene: TRBJ1-2; CDR3 DNA: TGTGCCAGCAGCCCGGGACAGAGTAACTATGGCTACACCTTC; CDR3 protein: CASSPGQSNYGYTF
V gene: TRBV7-8; D gene: TRBD2; clone size: many; J gene: TRBJ2-7; CDR3 DNA: TGTGCCAGCAGCCTAGTCGGACTAGCGATCCACGAGCAGTACTTC; CDR3 protein: CASSLVGLAIHEQYF
V gene: TRBV6-1; D gene: TRBD2; clone size: .; J gene: TRBJ2-3; CDR3 DNA: TGTGCCAGCAGTGAAGCGTACGGGGGGGAGGGCACAGATACGCAGTATTTT; CDR3 protein: CASSEAYGGEGTDTQYF
V gene: TRBV4-2; D gene: .; clone size: few; J gene: TRBJ2-1; CDR3 DNA: TGTGCCAGCAGCCAATCCCCTTCGCGACAGGACGATGAGCAGTTCTTC; CDR3 protein: CASSQSPSRQDDEQFF
V gene: TRBV11-1; D gene: TRBD2; clone size: few; J gene: TRBJ2-3; CDR3 DNA: TGTGCCAGCAGCCTCCGGGGGGGGGCCCGCCCAGATACGCAGTATTTT; CDR3 protein: CASSLRGGARPDTQYF
V gene: TRBV11-2; D gene: .; clone size: many; J gene: TRBJ2-1; CDR3 DNA: TGTGCCAGCAGCATCTTAAACAATGAGCAGTTCTTC; CDR3 protein: CASSILNNEQFF
V gene: TRBV5-1; D gene: TRBD2; clone size: many; J gene: TRBJ2-1; CDR3 DNA: TGCGCCAGCAGCTTGAACGATCTAGCGGGGAGCTCCTACAATGAGCAGTTCTTC; CDR3 protein: CASSLNDLAGSSYNEQFF
V gene: TRBV27; D gene: .; clone size: many; J gene: TRBJ1-2; CDR3 DNA: TGTGCCAGTAAGGAAGGGGTAGACTATGGCTACACCTTC; CDR3 protein: CASKEGVDYGYTF
V gene: TRBV11-2; D gene: .; clone size: .; J gene: TRBJ2-7; CDR3 DNA: TGTGCCAGCAGCCCACTAAGATGGAGGGGGACCTACGAGCAGTACTTC; CDR3 protein: CASSPLRWRGTYEQYF
V gene: TRBV11-2; D gene: TRBD2; clone size: many; J gene: TRBJ2-1; CDR3 DNA: TGTGCCAGCAGCCCGTACGTGACCCTAGCGGTCTCCTACAATGAGCAGTTCTTC; CDR3 protein: CASSPYVTLAVSYNEQFF
V gene: TRBV5-1; D gene: TRBD2; clone size: few; J gene: TRBJ2-5; CDR3 DNA: TGCGCCAGCAGAGCCAGCGGGAGCGAGACCCAGTACTTC; CDR3 protein: CASRASGSETQYF
V gene: TRBV10-3; D gene: .; clone size: few; J gene: TRBJ2-3; CDR3 DNA: TGTGCCATCAGTGGGGGGACTGTCACAGATACGCAGTATTTT; CDR3 protein: CAISGGTVTDTQYF
V gene: TRBV12-3/TRBV12-4; D gene: .; clone size: few; J gene: TRBJ2-7; CDR3 DNA: TGTGCCAGCAGTTTAGCCTATCTCGAGCAGTACTTC; CDR3 protein: CASSLAYLEQYF
V gene: TRBV20-1; D gene: .; clone size: many; J gene: TRBJ2-7; CDR3 DNA: TGCAGTGCTAGGAGTTATTCCTACGAGCAGTACTTC; CDR3 protein: CSARSYSYEQYF
V gene: TRBV11-2; D gene: .; clone size: .; J gene: TRBJ2-5; CDR3 DNA: TGTGCCAGCAGCTTAGTTAATGCAGGGGTTAAGCAAGAGACCCAGTACTTC; CDR3 protein: CASSLVNAGVKQETQYF
V gene: TRBV28; D gene: TRBD1; clone size: many; J gene: TRBJ1-5; CDR3 DNA: TGTGCCAGCAGTACTCGACAGGGGTGGCAGCCCCAGCATTTT; CDR3 protein: CASSTRQGWQPQHF
V gene: TRBV7-2; D gene: TRBD2; clone size: .; J gene: TRBJ2-3; CDR3 DNA: TGTGCCAGCACGGGACTAGCTGAAGATACGCAGTATTTT; CDR3 protein: CASTGLAEDTQYF
V gene: TRBV6-4; D gene: .; clone size: many; J gene: TRBJ2-3; CDR3 DNA: TGTGCCAGCAGCCGCGGGCCCGAGGATACGCAGTATTTT; CDR3 protein: CASSRGPEDTQYF
V gene: TRBV25-1; D gene: TRBD1; clone size: many; J gene: TRBJ1-3; CDR3 DNA: TGTGCCAGCAGTGAATTGGCGGACAGGGTGGAAGAAGGAAACACCATATATTTT; CDR3 protein: CASSELADRVEEGNTIYF
V gene: TRBV20-1; D gene: TRBD1; clone size: many; J gene: TRBJ2-7; CDR3 DNA: TGCAGTGCTAGACTATACCGGGACAGGGGTACCGAGCAGTACTTC; CDR3 protein: CSARLYRDRGTEQYF